These 11 T cell receptor beta chains were all obtained from the same sample, sequenced in a study of long-term antiretroviral therapy in people with HIV. Runs used v3.0 of the immunoSEQ assay and were done at survey level. Sequencing used immunoSEQ multiplex PCR; TCRdb keeps in-frame clones, though not all of them. Here the sample spans over 15,000 clones, around nine tenths being singletons. Sequencing used unsorted PBMCs, obtained 0.5 years after starting antiretroviral therapy. The receptors derive from a man in his forties or fifties with HIV.

For the CDR3, the DNA is TGTGCCAGCAGTTTAAGCGTCACAGGAGGTTCGATTTTATTATCCTACGAGCAGTACTTC. It translates to CASSLSVTGGSILLSYEQYF. The chain is built from TRBV28 and TRBJ2-7; tentatively, D is TRBD1 or TRBD2 (5 bases each). Germline loops: CDR1 MDHEN, CDR2 SYDVKM. Trimming removed 2 bases from V and 1 base from J, with 27 bases in between. CDR3 size: 20 residues.

The CDR3: CASTTGGDGYTF. In DNA, the CDR3 is TGCGCCAGTACGACAGGGGGCGACGGCTACACCTTC. This rearrangement joins TRBV5-1 to TRBJ1-2; 10 positions agree with TRBD1. Germline lookup yields CDR1 SGHRS and CDR2 YFSETQ. This CDR3 contains 12 residues. Unmatched junction bases numbered 6, after V lost 8 bases and J lost 8 bases.

V and J are TRBV9 and TRBJ2-3; D is undetermined. The germline V gene encodes CDR1 SGDLS and CDR2 YYNGEE. V lost 0 bases and J lost 6, with 8 bases in between. The CDR3 contains 13 residues. The CDR3 is CASSVVFGDTQYF. CDR3 nucleotide sequence: TGTGCCAGCAGCGTAGTATTCGGGGATACGCAGTATTTT.

The sample holds one count of this clone. The chain couples TRBV6-5 to TRBJ1-2; D is unresolved. The V end lost 1 base, the J end lost 6 bases, and 18 bases lay between the germline ends. Germline V lookup: CDR1 MNHEY, CDR2 SVGAGI. CDR3 size: 16 residues. Written as DNA, the CDR3 is TGTGCCAGCAGTTACTTGTATACGACGGAGGGCGATGGCTACACCTTC. Protein: CASSYLYTTEGDGYTF.

This chain links TRBV11-2 with TRBJ2-7, with a weak D call TRBD2 (5 bases). Germline values: CDR1 SGHAT, CDR2 FQNNGV. The CDR3 totals 12 residues. V lost 6 bases and J 3 bases, leaving 9 bases between the germline ends. This CDR3 is CASSIGLYEQYF. The CDR3, as DNA: TGTGCCAGCAGTATCGGACTCTACGAGCAGTACTTC.

V gene TRBV7-9 combines with J gene TRBJ1-2; perhaps TRBD1 as D (6 bases). The CDR3 is 14 amino acids. V dropped 0 bases and J dropped 6 bases, with 11 bases sitting between them. Germline loops: CDR1 SEHNR, CDR2 FQNEAQ (reference sequence). The CDR3 spells CASSLANGGDGYTF. CDR3 DNA: TGTGCCAGCAGCTTAGCTAATGGGGGCGATGGCTACACCTTC.

This chain links TRBV6-5 with TRBJ2-7, with 7 bases lining up with TRBD1. The germline gives CDR1 MNHEY, CDR2 SVGAGI. CDR3 length: 13 amino acids. After removal of 3 bases from V and 6 bases from J, the junction contained 5 bases not matched to a gene. The chain's CDR3 is CASSYGQAGEQYF. The CDR3 coding sequence is TGTGCCAGCAGTTATGGACAGGCGGGCGAGCAGTACTTC.

The chain is built from TRBV25-1 and TRBJ1-4; no definite D call. CDR1 MGHDK and CDR2 SYGVNS come from the germline V gene. This CDR3 is built from 14 residues. The ends were cut back, 5 bases at V and 3 bases at J, with 10 bases in the middle. The CDR3 nucleotides are TGTGCCAGCAGTTGGAAGAATCCTAATGAAAAACTGTTTTTT. It encodes CASSWKNPNEKLFF. Combining the CDR3 with reference TRBV25-1 and TRBJ1-4 gives the whole variable domain EADIYQTPRYLVIGTGKKITLECSQTMGHDKMYWYQQDPGMELHLIHYSYGVNSTEKGDLSSESTVSRIRTEHFPLTLESARPSHTSQYLCASSWKNPNEKLFFGSGTQLSVL.

The CDR3 reads CASSQEMTAATYEQYF. CDR3 DNA sequence: TGCGCCAGCAGCCAAGAAATGACAGCAGCAACCTACGAGCAGTACTTC. The chain links TRBV5-2 to TRBJ2-7; TRBD1, the D gene given by the table, was not confirmed from the DNA. TRBV5-2 is a listed pseudogene. The CDR3 is 16 residues long.

The chain recombines TRBV6-1 with TRBJ2-7, with 9 bases lining up with TRBD1. Trimming at V came to 8 bases and at J to 6 bases, leaving 11 bases not matched to a gene. CDR3 length: 14 residues. The germline gives CDR1 MNHNS, CDR2 SASEGT. CDR3 DNA: TGTGCCAGCCTTAACAGGGGGCTTAATCCCGAGCAGTACTTC. It yields the protein CASLNRGLNPEQYF.

The V call is TRBV19, the J call TRBJ2-7; D is undetermined. V lost 5 bases and J 7 bases, leaving 12 bases between the germline ends. Looked up from germline, CDR1 is LNHDA and CDR2 is SQIVND (reference sequence). This CDR3 has 12 amino acids. The CDR3 DNA follows: TGTGCCAGTAGTTGGTACGATGGGGAGCAGTACTTC. This sequence encodes CASSWYDGEQYF.